This record covers a single T cell receptor beta chain. This sample stems from a study of cytomegalovirus exposure and HLA in healthy donors. The study ran its PCR with 60 Vbeta and 13 Jbeta primers. Only in-frame clones appear in the TCRdb table, and some are missing; sequencing was by immunoSEQ multiplex PCR. The repertoire includes 90,000 or so clones, around 70% of them detected once, and approximately 2.7% sits in the top ten. The V and J ends lost 4 bases and 5 bases, in that order; junction bases with no gene match: 6. The CDR3 is 14 residues long. The V gene's germline CDR1 is SNHLY and CDR2 FYNNEI.

Sequenced: PBMCs. This chain uses TRBV2 with TRBJ2-5; 8 nucleotides align to TRBD1. The receptor was derived from a man over 45 in good health and CMV-seronegative. The CDR3 reads CASSGQGYEETQYF. In nucleotides, the CDR3 is TGTGCCAGCAGTGGACAGGGGTACGAGGAGACCCAGTACTTC.